At least ten counts were recorded for the clone carrying this T cell receptor (beta chain). The target antigen is unknown. CDR1 DFQATT and CDR2 SNEGSKA come from the germline V gene (reference sequence). The germline V and J ends were trimmed by 1 base and 5 bases, with 6 bases remaining between them. The CDR3 has 11 residues. This specimen comes from a study of blood T cells in healthy people across ages. Points from the study as a whole: Roughly linearly, TCR beta diversity per million T cells fell as age increased.

The authors ran a second PCR of about 7 to 12 cycles using a sample-barcoded 5' primer and a J-beta primer mix. Carrying 12 random nucleotides, a template-switch adaptor labeled each individual cDNA molecule. In TCRdb, the 5' RACE reads were re-called with MiXCR into one record per CDR3 protein. The table includes about 840,000 distinct CDR3 sequences, roughly 29% detected once. These data were also reused for a study on T cells of mothers and their children.

The sample consisted of blood. This receptor was identified in a woman in her 40s in good health. The rearrangement joins TRBV20-1 to TRBJ2-7; D may be TRBD1 or TRBD2 (5 bases each). CDR3 DNA sequence: TGCAGTGCTAGAGGGGACCACGAGCAGTACTTC. It yields the protein CSARGDHEQYF.